Here is one T cell receptor (beta chain) with its context. This clone showed up just a few times. No cognate antigen has been identified for it. No clone much larger than this one lies a single base away; base qualities are absent. From a lookup of the germline V gene, CDR1 and CDR2 are MRHNA and SNTAGT. Cut back by 6 bases and 1 base, the V and J ends lie 9 bases apart. The CDR3 covers 14 residues, taking in both the cysteine and the phenylalanine. The read is trimmed to its CDR3 DNA, 42 bases read in frame from base 1. TCRbeta CDR3 regions were amplified from genomic DNA using the immunoSEQ Assay, a bias-controlled multiplex PCR. Per the authors' processing: Nucleated cell counts per sample were estimated from amplification of reference gene primers within the assay. To quantify the absolute abundance of each unique TCRbeta CDR3 rearrangement, sequence reads were collapsed and filtered. Productive Simpson clonality was computed per sample as the square root of Simpson's diversity index over productive rearrangements. TCRdb carries this immuneACCESS record with in-frame sequences only. Its versions omit some clonotypes, under half of them owing to an unresolved V gene in the studies checked, with the rest unexplained. The D gene and trimming were derived from the DNA, and the V and J assignments and clone size from that table. The sample has about 160,000 clones on record, 81% of them singletons. The ten largest clones capture more than 9.5% of the sample.

Collaborating institutions collected whole blood in K2EDTA tubes following their own protocols. For TCRbeta analysis, collaborators shipped samples in one of three forms: frozen whole blood, isolated PBMCs, or DNA extracted from either of those sample types. This specimen belongs to a study of blood T cell repertoires in COVID-19 (dated by TCRdb to 2018 to 2020). At the level of the whole study: Samples covering the acute and convalescent phases of COVID-19 were provided by collaborators in the United States, Italy and Spain. The prospective study material was composed of cDNA or gDNA derived from T cells, B-cell-depleted T cells, or PBMCs. Subjects who had been exposed to COVID-19, were actively infected with it, or had recovered from it provided the deeply sampled blood TCRbeta repertoires that made up the dataset. The repertoires were made available in a free public database intended to serve as a resource for research on the immune response to SARS-CoV-2. Samples came from the ongoing ImmuneRACE study (first 160 participants) plus 1,254 subjects from 6 global collaborators. Sample metadata almost always included a de-identified subject ID, COVID-19 status, age in years and sex. Where available, HLA class I and class II types were obtained from metadata supplied by the sample provider rather than from assay-based typing.

Overall study outcomes, separate from this receptor: Clinical and demographic metadata were provided uncurated, with the amount varying by source and participant.

The sequencing sample was made of peripheral blood. This receptor was taken from a man in his 60s with active or convalescent COVID-19. This receptor chain uses TRBV6-4 and TRBJ2-2; tentative D gene TRBD2, with 6 bases matching. The nucleotide sequence reads as follows: TGTGCCAGCAGGCGGGACGGGAACACCGGGGAGCTGTTTTTT. Translation gives CASRRDGNTGELFF.